This T cell receptor beta chain was obtained from a study of blood T cell repertoires in COVID-19. In the study overall: Some COVID-19 samples were acute and others convalescent; all came from the United States, Italy and Spain.

The CDR3 runs to 14 residues. Trimming stripped 0 bases from V and 7 bases from J, with 12 bases between. From germline, CDR1 is LNHDA and CDR2 SQIVND (reference sequence). In the original analysis: Reference gene primer amplification in the assay estimated nucleated cell counts. TCRdb's table, derived via immunoSEQ multiplex PCR, lists solely in-frame clones and lacks some. V and J calls and clone size come straight from that table; D and trimming were deduced from the DNA. In the table there are fewer than 250,000 clones, around 83% of which are singletons. This clone has a single count. This clonotype originated in a woman in her fifties or sixties with acute or convalescent COVID-19. Sequencing input: peripheral blood. The chain uses TRBV19 and TRBJ1-2; D is unresolved. CDR3 coding DNA: TGTGCCAGTAGTATAGATCTGAGACTCGGTGGCTACACCTTC. Protein sequence: CASSIDLRLGGYTF.